A selection of T cell receptor delta chains follows, all from one sample in a study of Vδ1+ human thymocytes. TCRdb reapplied CATT to the multiplex PCR reads. The table has under 80,000 delta-chain clones, around 32% seen once; the top ten hold over 0.2%. Sequencing was performed on Vdelta1+ gamma-delta thymocytes from the thymus. These receptor sequences come from a boy younger than two who had congenital heart surgery. The CDR3 runs from the conserved cysteine through the conserved F or W. The D gene is left open where the match is weak. Not all rows give a size; the values are once, few, many and, for expanded clones, a class.

D gene | clone size | J gene | V gene | CDR3 length | CDR3 protein | CDR3 DNA
- | few | TRDJ1 | TRDV1 | 19 | CALGEPYIPIGDGTDKLIF | TGTGCTCTTGGGGAACCTTATATTCCTATCGGGGATGGTACCGATAAACTCATCTTT
- | - | TRDJ1 | TRDV1 | 15 | CALGELEGGSDKLIF | TGTGCTCTTGGGGAACTCGAAGGGGGTTCAGATAAACTCATCTTT
TRDD3 | - | TRDJ1 | TRDV1 | 17 | CAPPFFGYWGIPDKLIF | TGTGCCCCCCCCTTTTTCGGTTACTGGGGGATACCCGATAAACTCATCTTT
TRDD3 | once | TRDJ2 | TRDV2 | 21 | CATVGLGDTVSMSALTAQLFF | TGTGCCACCGTGGGACTGGGGGATACCGTTTCGATGTCTGCTTTGACAGCACAACTCTTCTTT
TRDD3 | - | TRDJ1 | TRDV1 | 21 | CALGDRVRTGGYAYDTDKLIF | TGTGCTCTTGGGGATAGAGTGCGTACTGGGGGATACGCATATGACACCGATAAACTCATCTTT
- | - | TRDJ1 | TRDV1 | 18 | CALGSHVPPGIYTDKLIF | TGTGCTCTTGGGTCACACGTTCCCCCGGGGATCTACACCGATAAACTCATCTTT
- | few | TRDJ1 | TRDV1 | 18 | CALGELIRGYGYTDKLIF | TGTGCTCTTGGGGAGCTCATTAGGGGGTATGGGTACACCGATAAACTCATCTTT
- | few | TRDJ1 | TRDV1 | 21 | CALGELSLEARPEEYTDKLIF | TGTGCTCTTGGGGAACTATCCCTAGAGGCCCGACCCGAGGAGTACACCGATAAACTCATCTTT
TRDD3 | - | TRDJ1 | TRDV1 | 21 | CALGERLFSRTGDPYTDKLIF | TGTGCTCTTGGGGAACGGCTCTTCTCTCGTACTGGGGACCCGTACACCGATAAACTCATCTTT
- | once | TRDJ1 | TRAV29/DV5 | 18 | CSAIRQLPLGDPGDKLIF | TGTTCAGCCATCAGGCAACTTCCTCTTGGGGATCCAGGGGATAAACTCATCTTT
- | once | TRDJ1 | TRDV1 | 20 | CALGECPTSPQLLYTDKLIF | TGTGCTCTTGGGGAGTGCCCCACTTCCCCACAGCTTTTGTACACCGATAAACTCATCTTT
- | - | TRDJ1 | TRDV1 | 13 | CALGAGRADKLIF | TGTGCTCTTGGGGCGGGGCGTGCCGATAAACTCATCTTT
TRDD3 | - | TRDJ2 | TRDV1 | 21 | CALGTAPGEEDGWGLSAQLFF | TGTGCTCTTGGGACCGCCCCCGGGGAGGAGGATGGCTGGGGGCTCTCAGCACAACTCTTCTTT
- | - | TRDJ1 | TRDV1 | 19 | CALGENRFLPLTKADKLIF | TGTGCTCTTGGGGAAAACCGCTTCCTGCCACTGACGAAGGCCGATAAACTCATCTTT
TRDD3 | - | TRDJ1 | TRDV1 | 17 | CALFLPLGDIVTDKLIF | TGTGCTCTCTTTCTTCCTCTGGGGGATATTGTCACCGATAAACTCATCTTT
TRDD3 | - | TRDJ1 | TRDV1 | 19 | CALGELRSLRTWRGDRLIF | TGTGCTCTTGGGGAACTTAGGTCTCTACGCACCTGGAGGGGGGATAGACTCATCTTT
TRDD2 | - | TRDJ1 | TRDV1 | 19 | CALGDPIPSYALGGDKLIF | TGTGCTCTTGGGGACCCAATTCCTTCCTACGCCCTGGGGGGAGATAAACTCATCTTT
TRDD3 | few | TRDJ1 | TRDV1 | 23 | CALGELVQGLLGDPPVIGDKLIF | TGTGCTCTTGGGGAACTAGTACAGGGGCTACTGGGGGATCCCCCGGTTATAGGGGATAAACTCATCTTT
- | - | TRDJ1 | TRDV1 | 18 | CALGLPPATGTPQGKLIF | TGTGCTCTTGGCCTTCCCCCGGCAACTGGGACTCCCCAGGGGAAACTCATCTTT
- | - | TRDJ1 | TRDV1 | 17 | CALGELFPPDYTDKLIF | TGTGCTCTTGGGGAACTCTTTCCCCCGGACTACACCGATAAACTCATCTTT
TRDD3 | few | TRDJ1 | TRDV2 | 14 | CARGGYEGTDKLIF | TGTGCCCGTGGGGGATACGAGGGCACCGATAAACTCATCTTT
TRDD3 | - | TRDJ1 | TRDV1 | 17 | CALGELLAGDNTDKLIF | TGTGCTCTTGGGGAACTTCTGGCTGGGGATAACACCGATAAACTCATCTTT
- | - | TRDJ1 | TRDV1 | 20 | CALGEPTTPPGGPYTDKLIF | TGTGCTCTTGGGGAACCCACCACGCCCCCGGGGGGACCGTACACCGATAAACTCATCTTT
TRDD3 | - | TRDJ1 | TRDV1 | 22 | CALGEIPRYNLWGIVWADKLIF | TGTGCTCTTGGGGAGATCCCTCGATATAACCTCTGGGGGATAGTGTGGGCCGATAAACTCATCTTT
- | - | TRDJ1 | TRDV1 | 17 | CALGAQGPELYTDKLIF | TGTGCTCTTGGGGCGCAGGGGCCCGAACTGTACACCGATAAACTCATCTTT
- | - | TRDJ1 | TRDV1 | 15 | CALGEDVRPHSGLIF | TGTGCTCTTGGGGAAGACGTAAGACCCCATTCTGGACTCATCTTT
TRDD3 | medium-sized | TRDJ1 | TRDV2 | 17 | CACDTRYWGPKPDKLIF | TGTGCCTGTGACACCCGTTACTGGGGCCCTAAACCCGATAAACTCATCTTT
TRDD3 | - | TRDJ1 | TRDV1 | 18 | CALGISTNWGADTDKLIF | TGTGCTCTTGGGATCTCCACTAACTGGGGCGCAGACACCGATAAACTCATCTTT
- | - | TRDJ1 | TRDV1 | 15 | CALGITSPRGDKLIF | TGTGCTCTTGGGATAACTAGCCCTAGGGGGGATAAACTCATCTTT
TRDD3 | - | TRDJ1 | TRDV1 | 22 | CALGVFYSPDYWGMVTLNKLIF | TGTGCTCTTGGGGTCTTCTACTCTCCGGATTACTGGGGGATGGTAACTCTGAATAAACTCATCTTT
- | few | TRDJ1 | TRDV2 | 17 | CACDTEAGDAYTDKLIF | TGTGCCTGTGACACGGAAGCTGGGGATGCCTACACCGATAAACTCATCTTT
TRDD3 | - | TRDJ1 | TRDV1 | 20 | CALGERPSRWGIRGTDKLIF | TGTGCTCTTGGGGAGCGGCCTTCCAGATGGGGGATACGCGGCACCGATAAACTCATCTTT
- | few | TRDJ1 | TRDV1 | 19 | CALGLNVPLWMLYTDKLIF | TGTGCTCTTGGGTTGAACGTACCCCTCTGGATGCTGTACACCGATAAACTCATCTTT
TRDD3 | - | TRDJ1 | TRDV2 | 24 | CACDAYPPPITGGPTGRYTDKLIF | TGTGCCTGTGACGCCTACCCTCCGCCTATTACTGGGGGACCAACAGGGCGGTACACCGATAAACTCATCTTT
- | few | TRDJ1 | TRDV1 | 22 | CALGESPASSYRWVKYTDKLIF | TGTGCTCTTGGGGAAAGTCCCGCCAGCTCCTACCGCTGGGTAAAGTACACCGATAAACTCATCTTT
TRDD3 | - | TRDJ1 | TRDV1 | 23 | CALGELKFLVSHWGIMYTDKLIF | TGTGCTCTTGGGGAACTAAAGTTCCTAGTGAGCCACTGGGGGATAATGTACACCGATAAACTCATCTTT
- | few | TRDJ1 | TRDV1 | 18 | CALGGPLPSLADTDKLIF | TGTGCTCTTGGGGGACCCCTTCCCTCTCTCGCTGACACCGATAAACTCATCTTT
TRDD3 | - | TRDJ1 | TRDV1 | 24 | CALGDPPFVPRGWGIPKYTDKLIF | TGTGCTCTTGGGGACCCGCCGTTCGTCCCTCGTGGCTGGGGGATACCCAAGTACACCGATAAACTCATCTTT
- | - | TRDJ1 | TRDV1 | 16 | CALGHPHRGDTDKLIF | TGTGCTCTTGGGCACCCGCATAGGGGAGACACCGATAAACTCATCTTT
TRDD3 | few | TRDJ1 | TRDV1 | 17 | CALGHQYWGIRSDKLIF | TGTGCTCTGGGCCACCAGTACTGGGGGATACGGAGCGATAAACTCATCTTT
- | - | TRDJ1 | TRDV1 | 17 | CALGEPGRHKATDKLIF | TGTGCTCTTGGGGAACCGGGTCGGCACAAGGCCACCGATAAACTCATCTTT
TRDD2 | few | TRDJ1 | TRDV1 | 19 | CALGEPIFPTGGYTDKLIF | TGTGCTCTTGGGGAGCCGATCTTTCCTACAGGGGGGTACACCGATAAACTCATCTTT
TRDD3 | - | TRDJ1 | TRDV1 | 19 | CALGEQALLGDTNTDKLIF | TGTGCTCTTGGGGAACAGGCCTTACTGGGGGATACCAACACCGATAAACTCATCTTT
TRDD3 | few | TRDJ1 | TRDV1 | 29 | CALGSIPKGFSCDLGDTQFWYNYTDKLIF | TGTGCTCTTGGGTCGATTCCTAAAGGTTTTTCCTGCGACCTGGGGGATACTCAGTTTTGGTATAATTACACCGATAAACTCATCTTT
TRDD3 | few | TRDJ1 | TRDV1 | 17 | CALGELSLGDNADKLIF | TGTGCTCTTGGGGAACTGTCTCTGGGGGATAACGCCGATAAACTCATCTTT
TRDD3 | many | TRDJ1 | TRDV2 | 17 | CACDTEVGDTHTDKLIF | TGTGCCTGTGACACCGAGGTGGGGGATACGCATACCGATAAACTCATCTTT
TRDD3 | - | TRDJ1 | TRDV1 | 22 | CALGDSHLSRPGGYNFADKLIF | TGTGCTCTTGGGGACTCCCACCTTAGCCGTCCTGGGGGATACAACTTTGCCGATAAACTCATCTTT
- | - | TRDJ1 | TRDV1 | 19 | CALGELSPGDPCRTDKLIF | TGTGCTCTTGGGGAACTTAGCCCTGGGGACCCATGTAGGACCGATAAACTCATCTTT